This is a list of T cell receptor beta chains from one sample in a study of CD8+CD57+ T cells in acquired aplastic anemia. TCRdb used MiXCR to reprocess the reads, holding one entry per CDR3 protein. The table records 250,000 to 300,000 distinct CDR3 sequences, 55% to 60% of them present only once. The material sequenced was sorted CD4+, CD8+, or CD8+CD57+ T cells (not recorded which) from PBMCs. The receptors here all came from a human donor with severe aplastic anemia or a healthy control (not recorded which). CDR3s include the opening cysteine and the closing phenylalanine or tryptophan.

J gene,V gene,CDR3 protein
TRBJ2-1,TRBV7-9,CASSMGQSSYNEQFF
TRBJ1-1,TRBV7-6,CASSLGGPMNTEAFF
TRBJ1-2,TRBV7-9,CASSLQKTGGGDYGYTF
TRBJ2-7,TRBV19,CASSILSQGGLYEQYF
TRBJ2-3,TRBV20-1,CSATTGLAVSTDTQYF
TRBJ2-7,TRBV7-8,CASSFLTGAEYYEQYF
TRBJ1-4,TRBV4-1,CASSLNGEKLFF
TRBJ2-1,TRBV24-1,CATSDSAGGQNEQFF
TRBJ2-7,TRBV7-2,CASSLDPNFSYEQYF
TRBJ1-6,TRBV9,CASSVGANSPLHF
TRBJ2-7,TRBV7-9,CASSPSGQEDQYF
TRBJ2-5,TRBV7-4,CASTLPRLAGIKETQYF
TRBJ2-5,TRBV7-7,CASSRDRGQETQYF
TRBJ2-7,TRBV7-9,CASSQDPGLSYEQYF
TRBJ2-7,TRBV14,CASSQVNGPYKQYF
TRBJ1-3,TRBV5-1,CASSLGRGEGGNTIYF
TRBJ1-2,TRBV19,CASGWEGVVSYTF
TRBJ1-5,TRBV10-2,CASSPGDRGYQPQHF
TRBJ2-5,TRBV7-9,CASSSYLDGRETQYF
TRBJ1-2,TRBV7-9,CASSQDFSSGYGYAF
TRBJ1-5,TRBV19,CASSKNGQGSQPQHF
TRBJ1-5,TRBV2,CASREGQGNQPQHF
TRBJ1-5,TRBV5-1,CASSLDGGNNQPQHF
TRBJ1-2,TRBV29-1,CSVQQRSRSGYTF
TRBJ2-5,TRBV7-6,CASSLGTGGGSGDTQYF
TRBJ2-7,TRBV2,CASSDAGGRYEQYF
TRBJ2-7,TRBV20-1,CSGRDNSYEQYF
TRBJ1-6,TRBV20-1,CSARTGNGVSPLHF
TRBJ2-7,TRBV6-1,CASSIDRGPDEQYF
TRBJ2-1,TRBV7-2,CASSRPTGYEQFF
TRBJ1-4,TRBV19,CASSMRGPNEKLFF
TRBJ2-3,TRBV25-1,CASTTTSVTDTQYF
TRBJ2-5,TRBV12-3/TRBV12-4,CASSLMREETQYF
TRBJ2-7,TRBV9,CASSAVPSFYEQYF
TRBJ1-4,TRBV2,CASSEAPAATGEKLFF
TRBJ1-5,TRBV9,CASRSGGGIQPQHF
TRBJ1-4,TRBV7-2,CASSTPGRDIEKLFF
TRBJ1-5,TRBV20-1,CSATLAGGAWEQHF
TRBJ1-6,TRBV2,CASRATVEAFFGQGLAPLHF
TRBJ2-7,TRBV11-1,CASSLLVRHEQYF
TRBJ2-3,TRBV7-6,CASSLAHRTSTDTQYF
TRBJ2-5,TRBV7-2,CASSLALRGAQETQYF
TRBJ2-7,TRBV7-8,CASSYVRATGEQYF
TRBJ2-7,TRBV9,CASSKTGTYGYEQYF
TRBJ2-7,TRBV18,CASSPGRGFSYEQYF
TRBJ1-1,TRBV5-5,CASSLAGPSEAFF
TRBJ1-2,TRBV2,CASLLGGQGLYGYTF
TRBJ2-2,TRBV20-1,CSAPVGQATGELFF
TRBJ1-6,TRBV10-3,CAISPGQGPLHF
TRBJ1-4,TRBV7-9,CASSRVSGATNEKLFF
TRBJ2-7,TRBV20-1,CSAGLAGGRGYEQYF
TRBJ1-1,TRBV20-1,CSARDNSGTTEAFF